This T cell receptor (beta chain) was retrieved from a study of tumor-infiltrating lymphocytes in glioblastoma multiforme. TCR beta libraries were built from RNA through three nested multiplex PCR rounds using modified ARM-PCR. A single record per CDR3 protein comes from TCRdb applying MiXCR to the multiplex PCR reads. The sample shows approximately 11,000 distinct CDR3 sequences, around 68% of them seen only once. The V gene's germline CDR1 is SGHAT and CDR2 FQNNGV. This CDR3 region has 14 residues. As to this clonotype: At one end the junction does not follow the germline gene, possibly because of a read error.

The source is a male donor with glioblastoma. V and J are TRBV11-2 and TRBJ1-3; D not resolved. Sequencing was performed on brain tumor tissue. The CDR3 protein is CASSLVPGGNIIYF. CDR3 in DNA: TGTGCCAGCAGCTTAGTACCGGGTGGAAACATCATATATTTT.